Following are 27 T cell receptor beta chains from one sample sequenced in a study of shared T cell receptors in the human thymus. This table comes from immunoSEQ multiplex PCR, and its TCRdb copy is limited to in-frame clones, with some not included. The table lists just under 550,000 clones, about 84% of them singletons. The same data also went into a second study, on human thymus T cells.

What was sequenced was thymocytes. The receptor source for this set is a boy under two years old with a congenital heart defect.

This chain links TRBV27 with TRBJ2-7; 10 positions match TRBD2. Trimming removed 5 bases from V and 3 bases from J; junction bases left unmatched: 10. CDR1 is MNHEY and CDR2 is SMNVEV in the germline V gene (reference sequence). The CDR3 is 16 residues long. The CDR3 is CASSQKGLAGVYEQYF. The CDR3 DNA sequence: TGTGCCAGCAGTCAAAAGGGGCTAGCGGGAGTCTACGAGCAGTACTTC.

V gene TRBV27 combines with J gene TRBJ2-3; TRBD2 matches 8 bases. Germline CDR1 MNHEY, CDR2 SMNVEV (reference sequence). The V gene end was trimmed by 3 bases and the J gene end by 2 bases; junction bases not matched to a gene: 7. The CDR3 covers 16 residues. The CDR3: CASSFSSGYSTDTQYF. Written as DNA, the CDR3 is TGTGCCAGCAGTTTCTCTAGCGGGTACTCCACAGATACGCAGTATTTT.

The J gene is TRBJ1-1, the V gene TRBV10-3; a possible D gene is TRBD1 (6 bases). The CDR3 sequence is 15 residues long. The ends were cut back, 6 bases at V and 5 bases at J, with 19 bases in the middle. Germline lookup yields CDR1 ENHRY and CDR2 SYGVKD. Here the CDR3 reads CAISRVREGETEAFF. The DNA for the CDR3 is TGTGCCATCAGCCGGGTGAGAGAGGGGGAGACTGAAGCTTTCTTT.

This chain's CDR3 is CASSYRDRGHEQYF. The CDR3 coding sequence is TGTGCCAGCAGTTACCGGGACAGGGGCCACGAGCAGTACTTC. This chain joins TRBV27 and TRBJ2-7; 10 nucleotides match TRBD1. The CDR3 totals 14 residues. With V trimmed by 4 bases and J by 5 bases, 5 bases remained unmatched. CDR1 is MNHEY, CDR2 SMNVEV, per germline (reference sequence).

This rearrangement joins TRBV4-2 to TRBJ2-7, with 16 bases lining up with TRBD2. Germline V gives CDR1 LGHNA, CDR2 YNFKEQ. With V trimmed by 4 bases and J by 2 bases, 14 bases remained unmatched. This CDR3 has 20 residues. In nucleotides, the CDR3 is TGTGCCAGCAGCCTACAGGCCGCCGGGACTAGCGGGAGGGCCGCCTACGAGCAGTACTTC. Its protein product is CASSLQAAGTSGRAAYEQYF.

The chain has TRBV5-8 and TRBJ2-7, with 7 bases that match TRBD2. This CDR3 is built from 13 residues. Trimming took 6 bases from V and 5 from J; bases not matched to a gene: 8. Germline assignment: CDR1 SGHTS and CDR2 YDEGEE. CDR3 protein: CASIKGTINEQYF. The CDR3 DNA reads TGTGCCAGCATCAAAGGGACTATAAACGAGCAGTACTTC. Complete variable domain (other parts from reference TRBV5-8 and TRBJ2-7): EAGVTQSPTHLIKTRGQQATLRCSPISGHTSVYWYQQALGLGLQFLLWYDEGEERNRGNFPPRFSGRQFPNYSSELNVNALELEDSALYLCASIKGTINEQYFGPGTRLTVT.

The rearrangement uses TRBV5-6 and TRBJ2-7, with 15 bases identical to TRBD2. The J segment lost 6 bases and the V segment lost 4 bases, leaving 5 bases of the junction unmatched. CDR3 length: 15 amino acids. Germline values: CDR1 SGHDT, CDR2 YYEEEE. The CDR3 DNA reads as TGTGCCAGCAGCGCGCCGGGACTAGCGGGAGGCGAGCAGTACTTC. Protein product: CASSAPGLAGGEQYF. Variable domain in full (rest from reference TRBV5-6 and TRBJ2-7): DAGVTQSPTHLIKTRGQQVTLRCSPKSGHDTVSWYQQALGQGPQFIFQYYEEEERQRGNFPDRFSGHQFPNYSSELNVNALLLGDSALYLCASSAPGLAGGEQYFGPGTRLTVT.

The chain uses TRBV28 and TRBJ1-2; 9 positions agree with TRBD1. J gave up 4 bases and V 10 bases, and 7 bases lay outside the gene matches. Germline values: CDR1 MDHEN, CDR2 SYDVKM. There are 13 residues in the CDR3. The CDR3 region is CATTGGARYGYTF. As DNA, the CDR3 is TGTGCCACCACAGGGGGCGCTCGCTATGGCTACACCTTC.

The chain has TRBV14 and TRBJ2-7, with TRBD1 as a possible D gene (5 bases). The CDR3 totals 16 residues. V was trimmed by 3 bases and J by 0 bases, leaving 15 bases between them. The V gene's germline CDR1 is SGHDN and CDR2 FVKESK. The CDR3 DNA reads TGTGCCAGCAGCCAGGTGTGGGGCGGCTACTCCTACGAGCAGTACTTC. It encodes CASSQVWGGYSYEQYF.

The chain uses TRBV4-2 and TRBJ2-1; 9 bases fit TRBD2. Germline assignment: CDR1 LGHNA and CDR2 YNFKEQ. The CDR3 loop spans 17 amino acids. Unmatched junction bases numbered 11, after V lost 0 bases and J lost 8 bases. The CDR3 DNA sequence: TGTGCCAGCAGCCAAGATTTTAGGCGGGAGGGCCTCGATGAGCAGTTCTTC. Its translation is CASSQDFRREGLDEQFF.

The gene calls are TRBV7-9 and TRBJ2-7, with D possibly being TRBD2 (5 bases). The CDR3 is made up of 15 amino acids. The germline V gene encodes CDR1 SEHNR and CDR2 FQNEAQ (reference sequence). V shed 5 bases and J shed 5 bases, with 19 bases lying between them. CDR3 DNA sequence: TGTGCCAGCAGCCCAGACCGAGGGTTGTGGAACGAGCAGTACTTC. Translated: CASSPDRGLWNEQYF.

This CDR3 is CASNIAGGIGETQYF. The CDR3 nucleotides are TGTGCCAGCAACATAGCGGGAGGAATAGGGGAGACCCAGTACTTC. The rearrangement joins TRBV9 to TRBJ2-5; 10 bases are shared with TRBD2. The CDR3 length is 15 residues. Germline values: CDR1 SGDLS, CDR2 YYNGEE. V trimming: 6 bases; J trimming: 5 bases; junction bases outside the gene matches: 10.

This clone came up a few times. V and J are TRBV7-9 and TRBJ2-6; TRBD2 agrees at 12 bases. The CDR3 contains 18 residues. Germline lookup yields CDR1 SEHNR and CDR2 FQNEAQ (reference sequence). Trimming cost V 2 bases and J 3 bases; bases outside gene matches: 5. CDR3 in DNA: TGTGCCAGCAGCTTACTAGCGGGAGGGCCTAGTGGGGCCAACGTCCTGACTTTC. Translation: CASSLLAGGPSGANVLTF.

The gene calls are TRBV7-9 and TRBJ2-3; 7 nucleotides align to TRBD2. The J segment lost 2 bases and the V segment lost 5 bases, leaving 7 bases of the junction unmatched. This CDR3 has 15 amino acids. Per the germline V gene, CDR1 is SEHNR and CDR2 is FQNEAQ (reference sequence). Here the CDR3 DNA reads TGTGCCAGCAGCCCCCCCCAGCGGGACACAGATACGCAGTATTTT. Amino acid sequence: CASSPPQRDTDTQYF.

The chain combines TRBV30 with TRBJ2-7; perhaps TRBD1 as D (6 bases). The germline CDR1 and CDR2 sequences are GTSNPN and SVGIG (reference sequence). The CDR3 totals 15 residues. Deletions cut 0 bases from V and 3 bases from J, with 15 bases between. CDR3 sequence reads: CAWSVQGRPNYEQYF. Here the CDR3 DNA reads TGTGCCTGGAGTGTACAGGGAAGGCCCAACTACGAGCAGTACTTC.

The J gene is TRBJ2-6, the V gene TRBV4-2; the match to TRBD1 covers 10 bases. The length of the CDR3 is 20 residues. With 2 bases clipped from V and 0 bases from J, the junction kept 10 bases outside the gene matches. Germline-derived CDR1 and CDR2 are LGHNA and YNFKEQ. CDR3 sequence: CASSQPNGTGASSGANVLTF. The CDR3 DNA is TGTGCCAGCAGCCAACCAAACGGGACAGGGGCTTCCTCTGGGGCCAACGTCCTGACTTTC.

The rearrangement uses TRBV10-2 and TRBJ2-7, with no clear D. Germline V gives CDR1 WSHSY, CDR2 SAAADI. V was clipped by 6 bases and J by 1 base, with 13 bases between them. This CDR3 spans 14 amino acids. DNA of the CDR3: TGCGCCAGCAGGAGCCGGGTCTCGTCCTACGAGCAGTACTTC. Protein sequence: CASRSRVSSYEQYF.

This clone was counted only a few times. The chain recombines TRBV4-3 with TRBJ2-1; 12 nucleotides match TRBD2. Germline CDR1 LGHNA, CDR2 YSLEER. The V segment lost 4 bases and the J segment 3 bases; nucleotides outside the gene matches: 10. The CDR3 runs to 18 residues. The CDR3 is CASSPSGTSGQLYNEQFF. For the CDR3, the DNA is TGCGCCAGCAGCCCCTCAGGGACTAGCGGGCAACTCTACAATGAGCAGTTCTTC.

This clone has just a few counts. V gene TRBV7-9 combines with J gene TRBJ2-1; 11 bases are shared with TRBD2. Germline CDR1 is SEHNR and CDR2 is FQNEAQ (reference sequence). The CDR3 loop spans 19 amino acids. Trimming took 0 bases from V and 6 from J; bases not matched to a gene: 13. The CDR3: CASSLATLLAGGQGNEQFF. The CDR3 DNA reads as TGTGCCAGCAGCTTAGCCACTCTCTTAGCGGGAGGGCAGGGCAATGAGCAGTTCTTC.

In DNA, the CDR3 is TGTGCCAGCAGCTTACCTTTCTCCTACGAGCAGTACTTC. This codes for CASSLPFSYEQYF. The chain carries TRBV11-2 and TRBJ2-7; D call uncertain. The CDR3 sequence is 13 residues long. V lost 2 bases and J lost 0, with 5 bases in between. CDR1 is SGHAT, CDR2 FQNNGV, per germline.

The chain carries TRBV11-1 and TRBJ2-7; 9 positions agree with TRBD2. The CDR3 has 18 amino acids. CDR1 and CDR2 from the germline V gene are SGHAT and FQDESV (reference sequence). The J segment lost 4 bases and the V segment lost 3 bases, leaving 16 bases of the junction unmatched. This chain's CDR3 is CASSLGRGELAGLYEQYF. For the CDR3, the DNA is TGTGCCAGCAGCTTGGGCAGGGGGGAACTAGCGGGCCTGTACGAGCAGTACTTC.

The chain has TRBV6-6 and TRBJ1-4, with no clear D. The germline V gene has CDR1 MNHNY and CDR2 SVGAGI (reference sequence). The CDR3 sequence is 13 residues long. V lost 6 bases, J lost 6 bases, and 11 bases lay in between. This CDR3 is CASSHAGDEKLFF. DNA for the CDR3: TGTGCCAGCAGCCACGCCGGGGATGAAAAACTGTTTTTT.

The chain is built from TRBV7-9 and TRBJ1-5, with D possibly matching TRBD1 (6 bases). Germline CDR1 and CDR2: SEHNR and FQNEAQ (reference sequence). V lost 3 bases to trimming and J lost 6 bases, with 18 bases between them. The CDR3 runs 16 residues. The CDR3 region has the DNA TGTGCCAGCAGCTTCCAGATACAGGGAAAAGGTCAGCCCCAGCATTTT. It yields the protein CASSFQIQGKGQPQHF.

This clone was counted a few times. This chain's CDR3 is CASSLAIPGQGYARKGDTEAFF. The CDR3 region has the DNA TGTGCCAGCAGTCTCGCGATACCGGGACAGGGATACGCCCGGAAAGGGGACACTGAAGCTTTCTTT. The rearrangement links TRBV28 to TRBJ1-1, with 9 bases identical to TRBD1. The germline V gene encodes CDR1 MDHEN and CDR2 SYDVKM. The V and J ends lost 5 bases and 3 bases, in that order; junction bases with no gene match: 28. The CDR3 consists of 22 residues. Filled out from reference TRBV28 and TRBJ1-1, the complete variable domain reads DVKVTQSSRYLVKRTGEKVFLECVQDMDHENMFWYRQDPGLGLRLIYFSYDVKMKEKGDIPEGYSVSREKKERFSLILESASTNQTSMYLCASSLAIPGQGYARKGDTEAFFGQGTRLTVV.

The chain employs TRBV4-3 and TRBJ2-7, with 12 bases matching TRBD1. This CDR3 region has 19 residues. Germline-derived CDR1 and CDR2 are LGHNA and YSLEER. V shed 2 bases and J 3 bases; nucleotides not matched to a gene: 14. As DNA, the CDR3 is TGCGCCAGCAGCCAAAGACCGGGACAGGGGGCGAGAACCAGCTACGAGCAGTACTTC. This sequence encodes CASSQRPGQGARTSYEQYF.

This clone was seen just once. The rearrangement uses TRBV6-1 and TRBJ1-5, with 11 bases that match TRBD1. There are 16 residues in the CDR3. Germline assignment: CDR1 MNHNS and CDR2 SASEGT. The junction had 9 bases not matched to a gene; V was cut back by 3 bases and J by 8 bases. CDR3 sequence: CASSDRTGGGSEPQHF. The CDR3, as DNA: TGTGCCAGCAGTGATAGGACAGGGGGCGGGAGCGAGCCCCAGCATTTT.

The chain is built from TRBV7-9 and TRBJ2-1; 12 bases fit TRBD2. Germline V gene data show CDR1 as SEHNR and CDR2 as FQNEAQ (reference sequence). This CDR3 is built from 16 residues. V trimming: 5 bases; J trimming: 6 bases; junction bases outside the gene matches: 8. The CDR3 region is CASSPRTSGDLNEQFF. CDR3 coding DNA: TGTGCCAGCAGCCCCCGGACTAGCGGGGACCTCAATGAGCAGTTCTTC.